This TCR beta chain derives from a study of CD8+CD57+ T cells in acquired aplastic anemia. As for the study in general: DNA recovered from sorted CD4+ and CD8+ cells had a mean of approximately 3.5 ug. Study-wide results and caveats: In common between the patients and the controls were twenty-nine CD8+ CDR3 sequences. Controls and patients did not differ significantly in CD8+ Simpson's diversity.

There are 11 residues in the CDR3. Trimming cost V 3 bases and J 9 bases, with 8 bases left between them. This clonotype was seen ten or more times. Its antigen is not known. The sequenced patients had an expansion of CD8+CD57+ cells seen by flow cytometry. Genomic DNA served as template for TCR beta VDJ and CDR3 profiling. TCRdb redid the calling of the reads with MiXCR, one entry per CDR3 protein. The sample lists around 200,000 distinct CDR3 sequences; over 40% were seen once. This TCR was sampled from a human donor with aplastic anemia. The chain is built from TRBV12-3 or TRBV12-4 and TRBJ1-2; possible D gene TRBD1, 5 bases. The sequenced sample consisted of sorted CD4+, CD8+, or CD8+CD57+ T cells (not recorded which) from PBMCs. The CDR3 here is CASSLGGSYTF. The CDR3 bases are TGTGCCAGCAGTTTGGGGGGTAGCTACACCTTC.